Listed below are T cell receptor beta chains from one sample, sequenced in a study of shared clonotypes between healthy human individuals. Assay used: immunoSEQ multiplex PCR; TCRdb lists only in-frame clones, some missing. Among 850,000 to 1,100,000 clones listed, approximately 80% were seen once. Sequencing was done on a sample of memory CD4+ T cells from PBMCs. Every receptor here comes from a man younger than 35 in good health. Some clones in this sample may be carry-over from other donors' samples. CDR3s include the opening cysteine and the closing phenylalanine or tryptophan. D genes are given only for firm matches. Size tells how often a clone was seen (once, few, many) or the class of an expanded clone, and some rows leave it out.

j_call,clone_size,v_call,d_call,cdr3_nt,cdr3_aa
TRBJ1-2,NA,TRBV28,NA,TGTGCCAGCAGTTTATTAGGGGCCCAGGGTCCCGTCTATGGCTACACCTTC,CASSLLGAQGPVYGYTF
TRBJ1-5,NA,TRBV7-2,NA,TGTGCCAGCAGCCCGGACAGCAATCAGCCCCAGCATTTT,CASSPDSNQPQHF
TRBJ2-1,NA,TRBV4-1,TRBD2,TGCGCCAGCAGCCTTCTAGCGGGAGTAGGAAATGAGCAGTTCTTC,CASSLLAGVGNEQFF
TRBJ1-4,few,TRBV7-8,NA,TGTGCCAGCAGCCGAGCGGGCTTTGAAAAACTGTTTTTT,CASSRAGFEKLFF
TRBJ1-5,NA,TRBV28,NA,TGTGCCAGCAGTTTATTTGCCTCCGTCCTGATTAGCAATCAGCCCCAGCATTTT,CASSLFASVLISNQPQHF
TRBJ2-5,NA,TRBV5-4,NA,TGTGCCAGCACCGGGGGGCGAGGGGGGTATCGAGAGACCCAGTACTTC,CASTGGRGGYRETQYF
TRBJ2-7,NA,TRBV28,NA,TGTGCCAGCCACATGACAGGCCTCGGGCAGTACTTC,CASHMTGLGQYF
TRBJ2-5,once,TRBV28,TRBD1,TGTGCCAGCAGTCCTGGGACAGAAGAGACCCAGTACTTC,CASSPGTEETQYF
TRBJ2-1,NA,TRBV9,NA,TGTGCCAGCAGCGTCCAGTTAGGGACCGACGAGTTCTTC,CASSVQLGTDEFF
TRBJ2-5,NA,TRBV5-1,NA,TGCGCCAGCAGCTCGCTAGGGAGCGGAGAGACCCAGTACTTC,CASSSLGSGETQYF
TRBJ1-3,NA,TRBV4-1,TRBD1,TGCGCCAGCAGCCAGGGCCGGGACAGGGGCGTACTCTCTGGAAACACCATATATTTT,CASSQGRDRGVLSGNTIYF
TRBJ2-3,NA,TRBV5-4,NA,TGTGCCAGCAGCCCCGGGCCGCTGGGTGGGGATACGCAGTATTTT,CASSPGPLGGDTQYF
TRBJ1-2,few,TRBV4-3,TRBD1,TGCGCCAGCAGCCAAAACAGGGGGCATGGCTACACCTTC,CASSQNRGHGYTF
TRBJ2-7,NA,TRBV4-3,TRBD1,TGCGCCAGCAGCCAAGACCTGACAGGGACCTACGAGCAGTACTTC,CASSQDLTGTYEQYF
TRBJ2-7,NA,TRBV28,TRBD2,TGTGCCAGTGTTTTGGGCGGGAGGGGCGTACAGGAGCAGTACTTC,CASVLGGRGVQEQYF
TRBJ1-1,NA,TRBV5-1,NA,TGCGCCAGCAGCTTCGGAGGGACTGAAGCTTTCTTT,CASSFGGTEAFF
TRBJ2-1,NA,TRBV28,NA,TGTGCCAGCAGTTTGCCTCAGGGTGTTGGGGAGCAGTTCTTC,CASSLPQGVGEQFF
TRBJ1-1,NA,TRBV28,NA,TGTGCCAGCAGTTTATTGGGCAGGGATAACACTGAAGCTTTCTTT,CASSLLGRDNTEAFF
TRBJ1-5,NA,TRBV19,NA,TGTGCCAGTAGTATCGCCACTACAGGAACCTATAGCAATCAGCCCCAGCATTTT,CASSIATTGTYSNQPQHF
TRBJ1-1,NA,TRBV5-4,NA,TGTGCCAGCAGCGTCAAGACAGGTGATGAAGCTTTCTTT,CASSVKTGDEAFF
TRBJ2-1,NA,TRBV11-1,TRBD2,TGTGCCAGCAGCCTAGGACTAGCGGGACGTGGGCGGGAGCAGTTCTTC,CASSLGLAGRGREQFF
TRBJ1-2,NA,TRBV5-6,NA,TGTGCCAGCAGCTCCTGGGGGTTCCATGGCTACACCTTC,CASSSWGFHGYTF
TRBJ2-1,NA,TRBV15,NA,TGTGCCACCAGCAGAGACACGACTGAGCAGTTCTTC,CATSRDTTEQFF
TRBJ2-1,NA,TRBV10-1,NA,TGCGCCAGCAGTTTTGAATTGCATGAGCAGTTCTTC,CASSFELHEQFF
TRBJ1-4,NA,TRBV7-9,NA,TGTGCCAGCAGCTTGTTTAATAATGAAAAACTGTTTTTT,CASSLFNNEKLFF
TRBJ2-3,NA,TRBV28,NA,TGTGCCAGCAGCCTAGTGATGGGGTACGGCACAGATACGCAGTATTTT,CASSLVMGYGTDTQYF
TRBJ2-5,NA,TRBV11-2,NA,TGTGCCAGCGCGGTCCGGTGGGAGACCCAGTACTTC,CASAVRWETQYF
TRBJ2-7,many,TRBV19,NA,TGTGCCAGTAGTATAAGCATAGGAGCCTACGAGCAGTACTTC,CASSISIGAYEQYF
TRBJ2-2,NA,TRBV9,NA,TGTGCCAGCAGCGTAGGCCAGGGGCGGAACACCGGGGAGCTGTTTTTT,CASSVGQGRNTGELFF
TRBJ2-7,NA,TRBV7-3,TRBD2,TGTGCCAGCAGCTTAGCTGGACTAGCGGGAGAGGAGCAGTACTTC,CASSLAGLAGEEQYF
TRBJ1-5,few,TRBV19,NA,TGTGCCAGTAGTATCGGTGGGCCCCAGCATTTT,CASSIGGPQHF
TRBJ2-5,NA,TRBV5-1,NA,TGCGCCAGCAGCCACACCCCCGGGTCAGGGGAGAGTGAGACCCAGTACTTC,CASSHTPGSGESETQYF
TRBJ2-5,NA,TRBV28,TRBD1,TGTGCCAGCAGCACCACCGGGACAGGGGGCCAGGAGACCCAGTACTTC,CASSTTGTGGQETQYF
TRBJ2-7,NA,TRBV5-1,NA,TGCGCCAGCAAGGGGTCCCTGGACACGTCCTACGAGCAGTACTTC,CASKGSLDTSYEQYF
TRBJ1-1,NA,TRBV5-1,NA,TGCGCCAGCAGCTTGGGGCTCGCTTCGAACACTGAAGCTTTCTTT,CASSLGLASNTEAFF
TRBJ1-6,NA,TRBV4-1,NA,TGCGCCAGCAGCCCCAATGTGCAGGGTTATTCACCCCTCCACTTT,CASSPNVQGYSPLHF